This T cell receptor (beta chain) was recorded in a study of shared clonotypes between healthy human individuals. General study points: Among donors, the sharing of clonotypes was expected to be influenced by sequencing depth.

Donors had no recently reported acute infections or vaccinations and were HIV-negative. The study drew all its donors from Caucasian adults living in Nashville, Tennessee. DNA at 200 ng, tens of thousands of T cell genomes, went into sorted-subset replicate PCRs. TCRdb's copy holds only in-frame clones and misses some; the assay was immunoSEQ multiplex PCR. Altogether about 1 million clones are present, 60% to 80% being singletons, with the ten largest covering approximately 1.5%. About this clone itself: Its target is unknown.

Trimming removed 8 bases at V and 0 bases at J, with 11 bases between. This CDR3 comprises 12 residues. The germline V gene has CDR1 GTSNPN and CDR2 SVGIG (reference sequence). The sample was memory CD4+ T cells sorted from blood. Stated subset: CD45RA-negative fraction. This sequence was found in a man younger than 30 in good health. The J gene is TRBJ2-7, the V gene TRBV30, with D possibly TRBD2 on 5 matching bases. The chain's CDR3 is CAGTGFSYEQYF. The CDR3 DNA reads as TGTGCCGGAACGGGGTTCTCCTACGAGCAGTACTTC. Together with reference TRBV30 and TRBJ2-7, the CDR3 gives the full variable domain: SQTIHQWPATLVQPVGSPLSLECTVEGTSNPNLYWYRQAAGRGLQLLFYSVGIGQISSEVPQNLSASRPQDRQFILSSKKLLLSDSGFYLCAGTGFSYEQYFGPGTRLTVT.